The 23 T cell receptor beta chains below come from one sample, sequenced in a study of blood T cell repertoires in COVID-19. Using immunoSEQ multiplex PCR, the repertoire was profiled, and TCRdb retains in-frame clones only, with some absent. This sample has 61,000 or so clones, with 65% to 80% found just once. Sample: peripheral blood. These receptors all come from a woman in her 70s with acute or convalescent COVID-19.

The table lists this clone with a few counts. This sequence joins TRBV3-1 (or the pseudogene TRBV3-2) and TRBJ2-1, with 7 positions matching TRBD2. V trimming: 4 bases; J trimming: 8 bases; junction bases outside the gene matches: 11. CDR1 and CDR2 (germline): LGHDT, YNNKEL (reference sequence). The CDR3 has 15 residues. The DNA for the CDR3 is TGTGCCAGCAGCCGAGGGGAGGGGCAAGGGGATGAGCAGTTCTTC. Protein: CASSRGEGQGDEQFF.

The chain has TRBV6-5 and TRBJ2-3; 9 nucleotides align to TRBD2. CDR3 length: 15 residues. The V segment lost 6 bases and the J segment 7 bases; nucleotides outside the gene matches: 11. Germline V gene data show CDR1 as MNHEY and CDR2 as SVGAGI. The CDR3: CASRTGGGAVNTQYF. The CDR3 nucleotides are TGTGCCAGCAGAACAGGCGGGGGGGCCGTAAATACGCAGTATTTT.

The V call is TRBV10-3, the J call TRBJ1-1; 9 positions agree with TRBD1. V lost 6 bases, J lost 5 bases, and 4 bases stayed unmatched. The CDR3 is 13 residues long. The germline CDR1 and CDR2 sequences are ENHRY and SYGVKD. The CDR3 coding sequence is TGTGCCATCAGAGTGACAGGGGGGACTGAAGCTTTCTTT. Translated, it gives CAIRVTGGTEAFF.

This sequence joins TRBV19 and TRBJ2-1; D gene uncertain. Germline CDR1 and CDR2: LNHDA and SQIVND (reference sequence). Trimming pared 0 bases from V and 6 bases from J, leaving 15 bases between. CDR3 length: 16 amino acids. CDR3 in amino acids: CASSIDSATGFNEQFF. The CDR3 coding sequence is TGTGCCAGTAGTATAGATTCTGCCACCGGTTTCAATGAGCAGTTCTTC.

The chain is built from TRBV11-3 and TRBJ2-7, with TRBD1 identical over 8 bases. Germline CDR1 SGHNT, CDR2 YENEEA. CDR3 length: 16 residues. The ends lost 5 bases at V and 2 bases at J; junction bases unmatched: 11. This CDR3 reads CASSREGQDETYEQYF. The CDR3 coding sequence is TGTGCCAGCAGCCGAGAGGGACAGGACGAGACCTACGAGCAGTACTTC.

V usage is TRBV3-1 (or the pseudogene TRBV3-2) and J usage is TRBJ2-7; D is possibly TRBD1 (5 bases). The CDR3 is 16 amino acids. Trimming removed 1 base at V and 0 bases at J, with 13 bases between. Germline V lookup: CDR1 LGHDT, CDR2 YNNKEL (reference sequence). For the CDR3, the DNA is TGTGCCAGCAGCCAAGTCCAGGGCTGGAGCTCCTACGAGCAGTACTTC. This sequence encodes CASSQVQGWSSYEQYF.

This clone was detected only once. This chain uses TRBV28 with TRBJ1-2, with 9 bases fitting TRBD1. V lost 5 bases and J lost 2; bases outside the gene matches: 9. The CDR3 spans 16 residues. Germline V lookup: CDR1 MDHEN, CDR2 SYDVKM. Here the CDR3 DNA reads TGTGCCAGCAGTGGGGGGGGACAGGGAGAAAACTATGGCTACACCTTC. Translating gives CASSGGGQGENYGYTF.

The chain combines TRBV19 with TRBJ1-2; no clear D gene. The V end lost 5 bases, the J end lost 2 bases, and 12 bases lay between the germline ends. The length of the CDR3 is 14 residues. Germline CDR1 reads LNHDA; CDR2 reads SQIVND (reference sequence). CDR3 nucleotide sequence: TGTGCCAGTAGTCCAGGCCGAAGAAACTATGGCTACACCTTC. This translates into CASSPGRRNYGYTF.

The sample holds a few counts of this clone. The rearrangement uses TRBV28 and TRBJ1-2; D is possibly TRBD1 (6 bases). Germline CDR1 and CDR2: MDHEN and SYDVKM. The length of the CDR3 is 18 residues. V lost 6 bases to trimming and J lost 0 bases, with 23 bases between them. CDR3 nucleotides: TGTGCCAGCAGACCTACGGACATCGCGGGGGCATCTAACTATGGCTACACCTTC. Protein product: CASRPTDIAGASNYGYTF.

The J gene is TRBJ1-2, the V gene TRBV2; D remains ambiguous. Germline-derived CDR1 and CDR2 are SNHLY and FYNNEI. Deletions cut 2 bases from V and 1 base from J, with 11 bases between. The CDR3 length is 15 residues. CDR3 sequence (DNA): TGTGCCAGCAGTGAAAATACAGAGAGTAACTATGGCTACACCTTC. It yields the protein CASSENTESNYGYTF.

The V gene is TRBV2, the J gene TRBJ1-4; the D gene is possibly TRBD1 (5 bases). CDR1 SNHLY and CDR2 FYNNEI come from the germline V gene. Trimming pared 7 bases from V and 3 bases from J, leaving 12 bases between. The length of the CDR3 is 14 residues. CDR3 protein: CASKTAMANEKLFF. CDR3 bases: TGTGCCAGCAAGACAGCGATGGCTAATGAAAAACTGTTTTTT.

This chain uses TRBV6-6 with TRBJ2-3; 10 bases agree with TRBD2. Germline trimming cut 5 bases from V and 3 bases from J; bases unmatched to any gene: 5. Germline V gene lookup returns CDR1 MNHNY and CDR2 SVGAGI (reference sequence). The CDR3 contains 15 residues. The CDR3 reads CASSQSGGATDTQYF. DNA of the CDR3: TGTGCCAGCAGTCAGAGCGGGGGGGCTACAGATACGCAGTATTTT.

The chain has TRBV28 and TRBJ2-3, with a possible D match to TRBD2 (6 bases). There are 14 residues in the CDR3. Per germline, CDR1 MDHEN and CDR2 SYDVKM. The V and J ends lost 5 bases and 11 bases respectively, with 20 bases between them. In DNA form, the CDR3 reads TGTGCCAGCAGTCGCCGAACCCTAAGCGGGCAGCAGTATTTT. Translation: CASSRRTLSGQQYF.

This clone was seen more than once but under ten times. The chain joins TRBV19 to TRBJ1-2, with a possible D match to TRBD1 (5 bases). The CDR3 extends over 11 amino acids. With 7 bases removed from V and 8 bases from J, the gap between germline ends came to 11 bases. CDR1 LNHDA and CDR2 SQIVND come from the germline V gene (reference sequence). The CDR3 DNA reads TGTGCCAGTACCGACAGAGACGGCTACACCTTC. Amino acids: CASTDRDGYTF. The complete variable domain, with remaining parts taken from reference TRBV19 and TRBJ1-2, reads DGGITQSPKYLFRKEGQNVTLSCEQNLNHDAMYWYRQDPGQGLRLIYYSQIVNDFQKGDIAEGYSVSREKKESFPLTVTSAQKNPTAFYLCASTDRDGYTFGSGTRLTVV.

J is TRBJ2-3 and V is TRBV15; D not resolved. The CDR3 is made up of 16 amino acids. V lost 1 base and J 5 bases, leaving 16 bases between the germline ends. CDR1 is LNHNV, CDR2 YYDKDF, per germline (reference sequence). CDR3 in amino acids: CATSRVPGLVGDTQYF. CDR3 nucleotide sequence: TGTGCCACCAGCAGAGTCCCGGGTCTTGTCGGAGATACGCAGTATTTT.

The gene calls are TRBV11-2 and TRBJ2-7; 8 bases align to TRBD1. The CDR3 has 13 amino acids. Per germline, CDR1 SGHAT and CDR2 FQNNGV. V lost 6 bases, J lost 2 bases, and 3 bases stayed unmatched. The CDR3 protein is CASSPDRAYEQYF. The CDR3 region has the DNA TGTGCCAGCAGTCCGGACAGGGCCTACGAGCAGTACTTC.

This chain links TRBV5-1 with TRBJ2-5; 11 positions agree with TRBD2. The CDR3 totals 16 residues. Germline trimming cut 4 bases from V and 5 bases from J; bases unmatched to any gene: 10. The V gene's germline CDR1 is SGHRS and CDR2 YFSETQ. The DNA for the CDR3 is TGCGCCAGCAGCCTTAAAACTAGCGGGGGAGGGGAGACCCAGTACTTC. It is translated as CASSLKTSGGGETQYF.

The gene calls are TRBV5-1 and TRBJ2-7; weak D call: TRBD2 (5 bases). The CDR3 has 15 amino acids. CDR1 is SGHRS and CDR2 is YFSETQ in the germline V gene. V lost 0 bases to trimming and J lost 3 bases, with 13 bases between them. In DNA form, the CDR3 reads TGCGCCAGCAGCTTGGATCGGGAAAACAACTACGAGCAGTACTTC. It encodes CASSLDRENNYEQYF.

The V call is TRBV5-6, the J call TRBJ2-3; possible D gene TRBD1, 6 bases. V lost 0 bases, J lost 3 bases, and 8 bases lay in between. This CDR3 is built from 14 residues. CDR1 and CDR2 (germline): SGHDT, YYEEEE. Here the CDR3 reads CASSLGQATDTQYF. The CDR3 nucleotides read TGTGCCAGCAGCTTGGGACAGGCGACAGATACGCAGTATTTT.

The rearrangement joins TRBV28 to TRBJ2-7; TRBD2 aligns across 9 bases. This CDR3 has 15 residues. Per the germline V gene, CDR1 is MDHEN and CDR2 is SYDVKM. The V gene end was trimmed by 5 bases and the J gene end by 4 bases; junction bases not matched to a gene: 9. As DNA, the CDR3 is TGTGCCAGCAGTCCTAGTTCGCTAGCGGGGTACGAGCAGTACTTC. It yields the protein CASSPSSLAGYEQYF.

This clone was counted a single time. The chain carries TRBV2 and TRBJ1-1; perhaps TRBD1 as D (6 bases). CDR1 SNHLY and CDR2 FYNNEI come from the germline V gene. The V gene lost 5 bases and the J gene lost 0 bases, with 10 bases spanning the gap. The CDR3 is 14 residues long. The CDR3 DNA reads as TGTGCCAGCAGTCCGGGACACATGAACACTGAAGCTTTCTTT. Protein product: CASSPGHMNTEAFF. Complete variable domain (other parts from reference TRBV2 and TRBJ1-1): EPEVTQTPSHQVTQMGQEVILRCVPISNHLYFYWYRQILGQKVEFLVSFYNNEISEKSEIFDDQFSVERPDGSNFTLKIRSTKLEDSAMYFCASSPGHMNTEAFFGQGTRLTVV.

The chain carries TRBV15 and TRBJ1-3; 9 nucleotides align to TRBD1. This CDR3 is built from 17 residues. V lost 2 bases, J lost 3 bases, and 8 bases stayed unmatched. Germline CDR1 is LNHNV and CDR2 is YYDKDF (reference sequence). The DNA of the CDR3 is TGTGCCACCAGCAGATCCCCTCGACAGGGGGGTGGAAACACCATATATTTT. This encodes CATSRSPRQGGGNTIYF.

The CDR3 loop is CASSGRTSHGADTQYF. The CDR3 bases are TGTGCCAGCAGTGGGAGAACTAGCCATGGGGCAGATACGCAGTATTTT. The genes are TRBV6-1 and TRBJ2-3; D is perhaps TRBD2 (6 bases). Germline lookup yields CDR1 MNHNS and CDR2 SASEGT. This CDR3 comprises 16 residues. The germline V and J ends were trimmed by 4 bases and 4 bases, with 18 bases remaining between them.